Shown below are 11 T cell receptor beta chains from a single sample sequenced in a study of cytomegalovirus exposure and HLA in healthy donors. Assay: immunoSEQ multiplex PCR; the TCRdb copy retains only in-frame clones and omits some. The sample lists approximately 200,000 clones; about 81% were seen once. Specimen: PBMCs. The receptors were sampled from a woman aged 30 to 39 in good health and CMV-seronegative.

The rearrangement links TRBV30 to TRBJ2-3; 8 bases are shared with TRBD1. Losses at the gene ends were 3 bases for V and 1 base for J; bases not matched to a gene: 6. From germline, CDR1 is GTSNPN and CDR2 SVGIG (reference sequence). The CDR3 runs to 15 residues. CDR3 loop: CAWSATGAGTDTQYF. CDR3 DNA sequence: TGTGCCTGGAGCGCGACAGGGGCTGGCACAGATACGCAGTATTTT.

This chain connects TRBV4-1 to TRBJ1-2; D unclear. The germline V and J ends were trimmed by 0 bases and 3 bases, with 14 bases remaining between them. The CDR3 runs to 16 residues. Looked up from germline, CDR1 is MGHRA and CDR2 is YSYEKL. The CDR3 sequence is CASSQDQNRLDYGYTF. DNA for the CDR3: TGCGCCAGCAGCCAAGATCAAAACCGACTAGACTATGGCTACACCTTC.

The V and J genes are TRBV28 and TRBJ2-2; 8 positions match TRBD1. V lost 7 bases, J lost 7 bases, and 11 bases stayed unmatched. CDR1 MDHEN and CDR2 SYDVKM come from the germline V gene. This CDR3 region has 15 residues. CDR3 in amino acids: CASTARGLRVGELFF. The CDR3 DNA reads TGTGCCAGCACCGCCAGGGGGCTTCGGGTCGGGGAGCTGTTTTTT.

With respect to this clone: A junction boundary mismatches the germline segment, possibly from a read error. V gene TRBV5-1 combines with J gene TRBJ2-1, with a tentative D call TRBD2 (6 bases). The CDR3 runs to 12 residues. The germline CDR1 and CDR2 sequences are SGHRS and YFSETQ. The DNA for the CDR3 is TGCGCCAGCAGCTTGGCCGGAGGGAACAGGATCTTC. Its protein product is CASSLAGGNRIF. Combining the CDR3 with reference TRBV5-1 and TRBJ2-1 gives the whole variable domain KAGVTQTPRYLIKTRGQQVTLSCSPISGHRSVSWYQQTPGQGLQFLFEYFSETQRNKGNFPGRFSGRQFSNSRSEMNVSTLELGDSALYLCASSLAGGNRIFGPGTRLTVL.

The CDR3 coding sequence is TGTGCCAGCAAGCGGGGCACAGATACGCAGTATTTT. Translating it yields CASKRGTDTQYF. V and J are TRBV11-2 and TRBJ2-3, with D tentatively TRBD2 (6 bases). Germline assignment: CDR1 SGHAT and CDR2 FQNNGV. The CDR3 consists of 12 residues. V was shortened by 7 bases and J by 1 base, with 6 bases between the two germline ends.

This clone was counted only a few times. The gene calls are TRBV11-2 and TRBJ2-7; 9 nucleotides match TRBD1. This CDR3 contains 14 residues. Trimming took 1 base from V and 5 from J; bases not matched to a gene: 3. The germline V gene has CDR1 SGHAT and CDR2 FQNNGV. In DNA form, the CDR3 reads TGTGCCAGCAGCTTAGGGACAGGGGTCCACGAGCAGTACTTC. As protein: CASSLGTGVHEQYF.

The J gene is TRBJ1-3, the V gene TRBV7-9, with D tentatively TRBD1 (5 bases). The CDR3 extends over 16 amino acids. The ends were cut back, 0 bases at V and 4 bases at J, with 13 bases in the middle. Germline CDR1 reads SEHNR; CDR2 reads FQNEAQ (reference sequence). The CDR3 protein is CASSLAQGGPGNTIYF. CDR3 DNA sequence: TGTGCCAGCAGCTTAGCCCAGGGAGGACCCGGAAACACCATATATTTT.

The count of this clone is one. The chain uses TRBV2 and TRBJ2-1; 11 nucleotides line up with TRBD2. The CDR3 has 16 residues. V shed 6 bases and J 10 bases; nucleotides not matched to a gene: 14. CDR1 is SNHLY and CDR2 is FYNNEI in the germline V gene. The CDR3 DNA is TGTGCCAGCAGGCCCGGGGGGACTAGCGGATACTCAGAGCAGTTCTTC. It is translated as CASRPGGTSGYSEQFF.

This chain links TRBV5-6 with TRBJ2-7; 7 bases are shared with TRBD1. This CDR3 has 13 residues. The junction had 3 bases not matched to a gene; V was cut back by 4 bases and J by 2 bases. Germline CDR1 is SGHDT and CDR2 is YYEEEE. The CDR3, as DNA: TGTGCCAGCAGCCTGGACAGGACCTACGAGCAGTACTTC. This codes for CASSLDRTYEQYF.

This rearrangement joins TRBV30 to TRBJ2-7; 7 bases fit TRBD1. CDR3 length equals 13 residues. CDR1 and CDR2 from the germline V gene are GTSNPN and SVGIG (reference sequence). V lost 3 bases and J lost 9; bases outside the gene matches: 11. CDR3 region: CAWSAGEGARQYF. CDR3 DNA sequence: TGTGCCTGGAGCGCTGGCGAGGGGGCAAGGCAGTACTTC.

The chain couples TRBV5-1 to TRBJ2-5; a weak D match, TRBD2 (6 bases). Germline V gives CDR1 SGHRS, CDR2 YFSETQ. The CDR3 sequence is 16 residues long. V was cut by 0 bases and J by 5 bases, with 17 bases left in between. The CDR3 bases are TGCGCCAGCAGCTTGGCCAATCTAGCGAGCGGGGAGACCCAGTACTTC. Amino acids: CASSLANLASGETQYF.